This T cell receptor beta chain was obtained from a study of blood T cell repertoires in COVID-19. Using immunoSEQ multiplex PCR, the repertoire was profiled, and TCRdb retains in-frame clones only, with some absent. This sample carries about 24,000 clones, approximately 88% of them seen once, and the ten largest clones take 27%. This TCR was sampled from an older man with COVID-19, enrolled during active disease. The sequenced sample consisted of peripheral blood.

DNA of the CDR3: TGTGCCAGCAGATCAGGGTCCGGATATAACTATGGCTACACCTTC. Residues: CASRSGSGYNYGYTF. The V call is TRBV27, the J call TRBJ1-2, with D possibly TRBD1 on 5 matching bases. Per germline, CDR1 MNHEY and CDR2 SMNVEV (reference sequence). CDR3 length equals 15 residues. Deletions cut 6 bases from V and 1 base from J, with 15 bases between.